What follows are 21 T cell receptor beta chains derived from one specimen sequenced in a study of cytomegalovirus exposure and HLA in healthy donors. Clones were sequenced by immunoSEQ multiplex PCR, and TCRdb holds only the in-frame ones, with some missing. The sample lists around 65,000 clones, around 93% occurring once. Sample: PBMCs. The origin of the receptors is a man younger than 35 in good health and CMV-seropositive.

V usage is TRBV5-7 and J usage is TRBJ2-2, with D maybe TRBD2 (5 bases). TRBV5-7 is assigned to the ORF class and has an uncertain function. The germline V and J ends were trimmed by 4 bases and 7 bases, with 23 bases remaining between them. CDR3 size: 17 residues. The CDR3 reads CASSPDWLETILGELFF. The CDR3 DNA reads TGTGCCAGCAGCCCGGACTGGCTCGAAACGATCCTCGGGGAGCTGTTTTTT.

The chain couples TRBV6-4 to TRBJ1-1, with D tentatively TRBD1 (5 bases). Germline loops: CDR1 MRHNA, CDR2 SNTAGT. The CDR3 is made up of 13 amino acids. Trimming took off 7 bases at V and 3 bases at J, with 12 bases between the two ends. This CDR3 is CASNRQLDTEAFF. The CDR3 coding sequence is TGTGCCAGCAATAGACAGTTGGACACTGAAGCTTTCTTT.

The rearrangement links TRBV28 to TRBJ2-7; 7 bases agree with TRBD2. Unmatched junction bases numbered 3, after V lost 3 bases and J lost 4 bases. The CDR3 is 13 amino acids. Germline V gene sequence: CDR1 MDHEN, CDR2 SYDVKM. The CDR3 DNA is TGTGCCAGCAGTTTGGGGGGGAAATACGAGCAGTACTTC. Translation: CASSLGGKYEQYF. Together with reference TRBV28 and TRBJ2-7, the CDR3 gives the full variable domain: DVKVTQSSRYLVKRTGEKVFLECVQDMDHENMFWYRQDPGLGLRLIYFSYDVKMKEKGDIPEGYSVSREKKERFSLILESASTNQTSMYLCASSLGGKYEQYFGPGTRLTVT.

V gene TRBV7-6 combines with J gene TRBJ1-1; the D is unclear. The germline gives CDR1 SGHVS, CDR2 FNYEAQ. V dropped 5 bases and J dropped 7 bases, with 8 bases sitting between them. This CDR3 has 11 amino acids. As DNA, the CDR3 is TGTGCCAGCAGCGACCAGGTTGAAGCTTTCTTT. Translating gives CASSDQVEAFF.

The genes are TRBV15 and TRBJ2-3; TRBD1 aligns across 9 bases. CDR1 is LNHNV, CDR2 YYDKDF, per germline (reference sequence). The V segment lost 2 bases and the J segment 1 base; nucleotides outside the gene matches: 4. CDR3 length equals 16 residues. This CDR3 reads CATSRRQGVGTDTQYF. The CDR3 DNA sequence: TGTGCCACCAGCAGAAGACAGGGGGTAGGCACAGATACGCAGTATTTT.

The J gene is TRBJ1-1, the V gene TRBV11-1; no reliable D call. V was clipped by 3 bases and J by 3 bases, with 14 bases between them. The CDR3 has 15 amino acids. The germline V gene encodes CDR1 SGHAT and CDR2 FQDESV (reference sequence). CDR3 sequence (DNA): TGTGCCAGCAGCTTCTCGGGATTGGAGTACACTGAAGCTTTCTTT. It is translated as CASSFSGLEYTEAFF. Full variable domain (rest looked up from reference TRBV11-1 and TRBJ1-1): EAEVAQSPRYKITEKSQAVAFWCDPISGHATLYWYRQILGQGPELLVQFQDESVVDDSQLPKDRFSAERLKGVDSTLKIQPAELGDSAMYLCASSFSGLEYTEAFFGQGTRLTVV.

V usage is TRBV7-2 and J usage is TRBJ2-1; D is possibly TRBD2 (5 bases). The V end lost 5 bases, the J end lost 3 bases, and 17 bases lay between the germline ends. The CDR3 contains 16 residues. The germline V gene encodes CDR1 SGHTA and CDR2 FQGNSA. CDR3 nucleotides: TGTGCCAGCAGCCCATCTCGGGAAAAGGGCTACAATGAGCAGTTCTTC. Its protein is CASSPSREKGYNEQFF.

The chain is built from TRBV9 and TRBJ1-1, with TRBD1 as a possible D gene (5 bases). The length of the CDR3 is 13 residues. V was shortened by 8 bases and J by 0 bases, with 11 bases between the two germline ends. Germline CDR1 SGDLS, CDR2 YYNGEE. DNA of the CDR3: TGTGCCAGTGGACAAACCATGAACACTGAAGCTTTCTTT. The encoded protein is CASGQTMNTEAFF.

The chain employs TRBV18 and TRBJ2-7; TRBD2 matches at 8 bases. The CDR3 spans 13 residues. In germline, CDR1 is KGHSH, CDR2 LQKENI. J gave up 9 bases and V 7 bases, and 11 bases lay outside the gene matches. The CDR3 spells CASWATGTSRQYF. CDR3 nucleotides: TGTGCCAGCTGGGCGACCGGGACTAGTAGGCAGTACTTC.

The chain carries TRBV5-1 and TRBJ2-1; 7 bases are shared with TRBD1. This CDR3 is 15 amino acids long. V gave up 4 bases and J gave up 5 bases; unmatched junction bases: 9. The germline V gene encodes CDR1 SGHRS and CDR2 YFSETQ. This chain's CDR3 is CASSPRQGTHNEQFF. CDR3 DNA sequence: TGCGCCAGCAGCCCGCGACAGGGAACCCACAATGAGCAGTTCTTC. Looking up the rest from reference TRBV5-1 and TRBJ2-1 gives the full variable domain: KAGVTQTPRYLIKTRGQQVTLSCSPISGHRSVSWYQQTPGQGLQFLFEYFSETQRNKGNFPGRFSGRQFSNSRSEMNVSTLELGDSALYLCASSPRQGTHNEQFFGPGTRLTVL.

CDR3 DNA sequence: TGTGCCAGCAGTTTAGCTAGCGGGGCACCCTACAATGAGCAGTTCTTC. Its protein product is CASSLASGAPYNEQFF. The chain is built from TRBV27 and TRBJ2-1, with 9 bases matching TRBD2. From germline, CDR1 is MNHEY and CDR2 SMNVEV (reference sequence). V dropped 2 bases and J dropped 2; count of bases not matched to a gene: 4. This CDR3 comprises 16 residues.

The chain couples TRBV27 to TRBJ2-1; 14 nucleotides match TRBD2. CDR3 size: 16 residues. The V and J ends lost 5 bases and 6 bases, in that order; junction bases with no gene match: 6. Per the germline V gene, CDR1 is MNHEY and CDR2 is SMNVEV (reference sequence). CDR3 sequence (DNA): TGTGCCAGCAGTCTACCGGGACTAGCGGGAGCCAATGAGCAGTTCTTC. Its translation is CASSLPGLAGANEQFF.

This chain links TRBV9 with TRBJ1-2; D perhaps matches TRBD1 (6 bases). The germline CDR1 and CDR2 sequences are SGDLS and YYNGEE. The CDR3 is 17 residues long. Trimming cost V 0 bases and J 0 bases, with 15 bases left between them. CDR3 residues: CASSVEGGGRTNYGYTF. CDR3 DNA sequence: TGTGCCAGCAGCGTAGAGGGGGGGGGCAGGACTAACTATGGCTACACCTTC.

The chain recombines TRBV29-1 with TRBJ2-3; perhaps TRBD2 as D (6 bases). Germline V gene data show CDR1 as SQVTM and CDR2 as ANQGSEA. Trimming left V 8 bases short and J 4 bases short, with 19 bases between. CDR3 length equals 14 residues. CDR3 sequence reads: CSTCRDSYADTQYF. The CDR3 nucleotides read TGCAGCACCTGCCGGGACTCGTACGCAGATACGCAGTATTTT.

This chain joins TRBV5-4 and TRBJ1-3; TRBD1 matches 7 bases. The V and J ends lost 4 bases and 2 bases, in that order; junction bases with no gene match: 3. Per the germline V gene, CDR1 is SGHNT and CDR2 is YYREEE (reference sequence). The CDR3 has 14 amino acids. CDR3 sequence reads: CASSNGQAGNTIYF. The CDR3 DNA is TGTGCCAGCAGCAACGGACAGGCTGGAAACACCATATATTTT.

This chain uses TRBV6-1 with TRBJ1-1; D gene ambiguous. V lost 6 bases and J lost 0, with 11 bases in between. Germline loops: CDR1 MNHNS, CDR2 SASEGT. The CDR3 is 14 residues long. CDR3 sequence reads: CASRPDQVNTEAFF. The CDR3 bases are TGTGCCAGCAGGCCAGACCAGGTGAACACTGAAGCTTTCTTT.

The chain joins TRBV6-1 to TRBJ2-1; 10 bases agree with TRBD2. Looked up from germline, CDR1 is MNHNS and CDR2 is SASEGT. CDR3 size: 15 residues. The ends lost 7 bases at V and 1 base at J; junction bases unmatched: 4. CDR3 bases: TGTGCCAGCAAAGGGACTAGCGTTTCCTACAATGAGCAGTTCTTC. Amino acids: CASKGTSVSYNEQFF.

J is TRBJ1-2 and V is TRBV4-1; D is possibly TRBD1 (6 bases). V lost 1 base, J lost 4 bases, and 13 bases lay in between. There are 15 residues in the CDR3. Looked up from germline, CDR1 is MGHRA and CDR2 is YSYEKL. CDR3 protein: CASSQAGVLGYGYTF. For the CDR3, the DNA is TGCGCCAGCAGCCAAGCAGGGGTGTTGGGCTATGGCTACACCTTC.

V gene TRBV2 combines with J gene TRBJ1-1; possibly TRBD1 for D (6 bases). Germline assignment: CDR1 SNHLY and CDR2 FYNNEI. Trimming stripped 8 bases from V and 0 bases from J, with 13 bases between. This CDR3 comprises 14 residues. The CDR3 DNA reads as TGTGCCAGCGGAACGACAGGTGTGAACACTGAAGCTTTCTTT. This gives the protein CASGTTGVNTEAFF.

V usage is TRBV18 and J usage is TRBJ1-5, with a possible D match to TRBD1 (6 bases). Trimming removed 5 bases from V and 0 bases from J, with 14 bases in between. There are 16 residues in the CDR3. Looked up from germline, CDR1 is KGHSH and CDR2 is LQKENI. The chain's CDR3 is CASSIRDTNSNQPQHF. In nucleotides, the CDR3 is TGTGCCAGCTCAATCCGGGACACTAATAGCAATCAGCCCCAGCATTTT.

The chain links TRBV11-2 to TRBJ2-2, with D uncertain. V gave up 3 bases and J gave up 2 bases, with 7 bases separating them. This CDR3 has 14 residues. The germline gives CDR1 SGHAT, CDR2 FQNNGV. DNA of the CDR3: TGTGCCAGCAGCTTCCGCGGTAACACCGGGGAGCTGTTTTTT. It is translated as CASSFRGNTGELFF.